The present TCR beta chain was sequenced within a study of shared clonotypes between healthy human individuals. Broader study findings: Sequencing depth was predicted to influence how clonotypes are shared among donors.

Sequencing was performed with immunoSEQ multiplex PCR; in TCRdb, only in-frame clones are kept and a portion is missing. The sample yields about 680,000 clones, roughly 94% seen once. CD45RO-negative, CCR7-selected cells formed the naive CD8 fraction, which excluded terminally differentiated effector memory CD45RA+ cells. V lost 2 bases to trimming and J lost 5 bases; unmatched junction nucleotides: 9. The CDR3 is made up of 17 amino acids. The germline V gene has CDR1 SGDLS and CDR2 YYNGEE. As for this clone: Its target is unknown.

This TCR was sampled from a man aged 25-45 years in good health. The sample consisted of naive CD8+ T cells sorted from blood. The chain uses TRBV9 and TRBJ2-2; 10 bases align to TRBD1. The CDR3 loop reads CASSVAARDRGTGELFF. The CDR3 DNA follows: TGTGCCAGCAGCGTCGCAGCCCGGGACAGGGGAACCGGGGAGCTGTTTTTT.